The 29 T cell receptor beta chains below come from one sample, sequenced in a study of blood T cell repertoires in COVID-19. The table came from immunoSEQ multiplex PCR; TCRdb's copy has only in-frame clones and leaves some out. The sample includes 100,000 to 150,000 clones, approximately 84% seen only once; the top ten take about a sixth. Sequenced material: peripheral blood. The receptors come from a woman older than 75 with acute or convalescent COVID-19.

V is TRBV11-3 and J is TRBJ1-1; D not certain. Germline V lookup: CDR1 SGHNT, CDR2 YENEEA. The V end lost 3 bases, the J end lost 2 bases, and 10 bases lay between the germline ends. CDR3 size: 14 residues. The DNA for the CDR3 is TGTGCCAGCAGCTTGGGTGGGCTAAACACTGAAGCTTTCTTT. Translating it yields CASSLGGLNTEAFF.

CDR3 DNA: TGTGCCAGCAGTGAAATCGGGGGGGTAGGCTATGGCTACACCTTC. The encoded protein is CASSEIGGVGYGYTF. V and J are TRBV6-1 and TRBJ1-2, with D tentatively TRBD1 (5 bases). In germline, CDR1 is MNHNS, CDR2 SASEGT. The CDR3 spans 15 residues. V lost 2 bases and J lost 4, with 14 bases in between.

The CDR3 DNA reads TGTGCCAGTACCCCCCGGGAGGGCCACTACAATGAGCAGTTCTTC. This gives the protein CASTPREGHYNEQFF. The chain is built from TRBV19 and TRBJ2-1; 8 bases map to TRBD2. The CDR3 runs to 15 residues. Germline CDR1 is LNHDA and CDR2 is SQIVND (reference sequence). Germline trimming cut 7 bases from V and 3 bases from J; bases unmatched to any gene: 8.

The gene calls are TRBV6-5 and TRBJ2-3, with 7 bases matching TRBD2. J gave up 4 bases and V 5 bases, and 3 bases lay outside the gene matches. The germline V gene has CDR1 MNHEY and CDR2 SVGAGI. CDR3 length: 13 residues. In DNA, the CDR3 is TGTGCCAGCAGTCGACTAGCCGCAGATACGCAGTATTTT. It translates to CASSRLAADTQYF.

The CDR3 DNA sequence: TGTGCCAGCAGCTCGTGGGGGCTAGCGGGAGAAAGAGATACGCAGTATTTT. As protein: CASSSWGLAGERDTQYF. The V call is TRBV13, the J call TRBJ2-3; 10 bases match TRBD2. V shed 4 bases and J 5 bases; nucleotides not matched to a gene: 12. This CDR3 is built from 17 residues. Germline V gene sequence: CDR1 PRHDT, CDR2 FYEKMQ (reference sequence).

The CDR3 loop is CASSQGGGQLTF. In DNA, the CDR3 is TGTGCCAGCAGCCAAGGGGGTGGACAGCTCACCTTC. V is TRBV7-2 and J is TRBJ1-2, with TRBD1 as a possible D gene (6 bases). V gave up 5 bases and J gave up 13 bases, with 17 bases separating them. The germline CDR1 and CDR2 sequences are SGHTA and FQGNSA. The CDR3 extends over 12 amino acids.

V usage is TRBV5-1 and J usage is TRBJ2-2, with D possibly TRBD2 on 6 matching bases. The germline V gene encodes CDR1 SGHRS and CDR2 YFSETQ. The CDR3 is made up of 15 amino acids. The ends were cut back, 0 bases at V and 3 bases at J, with 9 bases in the middle. CDR3 amino acids: CASSLVGGHTGELFF. In DNA, the CDR3 is TGCGCCAGCAGCTTGGTGGGGGGTCACACCGGGGAGCTGTTTTTT.

This clone was seen a few times. V usage is TRBV27 and J usage is TRBJ1-2, with 9 bases identical to TRBD1. This CDR3 has 16 amino acids. Germline CDR1 reads MNHEY; CDR2 reads SMNVEV (reference sequence). V shed 6 bases and J 1 base; nucleotides not matched to a gene: 9. CDR3 amino acids: CASSPGTGIFNYGYTF. CDR3 DNA: TGTGCCAGCAGCCCCGGGACAGGGATATTTAACTATGGCTACACCTTC.

The chain combines TRBV5-1 with TRBJ2-7; D is perhaps TRBD2 (6 bases). The CDR3 has 15 residues. V was clipped by 1 base and J by 2 bases, with 13 bases between them. Germline CDR1 SGHRS, CDR2 YFSETQ. The chain's CDR3 is CASSLSPGEAYEQYF. The CDR3 DNA follows: TGCGCCAGCAGCTTGTCTCCGGGAGAGGCCTACGAGCAGTACTTC.

CDR3 nucleotide sequence: TGTGCCAGCTCACCACCTGGACAGGCCATCTACGAGCAGTACTTC. Amino acid sequence: CASSPPGQAIYEQYF. The rearrangement uses TRBV18 and TRBJ2-7; the match to TRBD1 covers 7 bases. Germline V gene data show CDR1 as KGHSH and CDR2 as LQKENI. Trimming cost V 0 bases and J 3 bases; bases outside gene matches: 5. This CDR3 spans 15 amino acids.

This clone was observed once. At one end the junction does not follow the germline gene, possibly because of a read error. The chain combines TRBV6-2 or TRBV6-3 with TRBJ2-7; TRBD1 agrees at 9 bases. The V gene's germline CDR1 is MNHEY and CDR2 SVGEGT. This CDR3 spans 12 amino acids. The DNA for the CDR3 is TGTGCCAGCAGTTCTTTCGGACAGGGGCTTTCATTC. Its translation is CASSSFGQGLSF.

Remarks on this clone: The conserved phenylalanine or tryptophan normally closing the CDR3 is absent here, so this likely arose from a read error. No DNA is shown, since the ends of the CDR3 on it are uncertain; the CDR3 is the one TCRdb lists. The rearrangement joins TRBV11-2 to TRBJ2-6; the table's D gene call, TRBD1, was not cross checked with the DNA. Ends included, the CDR3 has 12 residues. Per germline, CDR1 SGHAT and CDR2 FQNNGV. The CDR3: CASSLNTWTGGA.

The CDR3 nucleotides are TGTGCCAGCGGGCAGGGGGGCGAGCAGTACTTC. Amino acid sequence: CASGQGGEQYF. The J gene is TRBJ2-7, the V gene TRBV6-5, with D possibly matching TRBD1 (7 bases). There are 11 residues in the CDR3. CDR1 MNHEY and CDR2 SVGAGI come from the germline V gene. Trimming removed 8 bases from V and 6 bases from J, with 11 bases in between.

The chain couples TRBV10-3 to TRBJ2-1; 8 nucleotides agree with TRBD2. Germline lookup yields CDR1 ENHRY and CDR2 SYGVKD. This CDR3 is 18 amino acids long. Trimming took 0 bases from V and 2 from J; bases not matched to a gene: 9. This CDR3 is CAISESPGGADPYNEQFF. In DNA form, the CDR3 reads TGTGCCATCAGTGAGTCTCCCGGGGGGGCGGATCCCTACAATGAGCAGTTCTTC.

The J gene is TRBJ1-1, the V gene TRBV7-9, with 9 bases that match TRBD1. The V gene end was trimmed by 0 bases and the J gene end by 4 bases; junction bases not matched to a gene: 6. In germline, CDR1 is SEHNR, CDR2 FQNEAQ (reference sequence). The CDR3 consists of 16 residues. CDR3 amino acids: CASSLAFQQGATEAFF. CDR3 in DNA: TGTGCCAGCAGCTTAGCCTTCCAACAGGGGGCCACTGAAGCTTTCTTT.

The gene calls are TRBV1 and TRBJ1-1; no DNA check was done on the table's D call, TRBD1. TRBV1 is flagged as a pseudogene. The CDR3 extends over 16 amino acids. Here the CDR3 reads CTSSQDDRYGNTEAFF. In nucleotides, the CDR3 is TGCACCAGCAGCCAAGATGACAGGTACGGGAACACTGAAGCTTTCTTT.

The CDR3, as DNA: TGCGCCAGCAGCCAAGCGGGGGGGCCTTTCTTC. Amino acids: CASSQAGGPFF. The chain combines TRBV4-1 with TRBJ2-1, with 8 bases lining up with TRBD2. CDR3 length: 11 residues. The trim removed 1 base at V and 16 bases at J, leaving 3 bases unmatched. From germline, CDR1 is MGHRA and CDR2 YSYEKL.

The CDR3 region has the DNA TGTGCCAGCAGCCCAGCCGTGGGAGGGGGGGGGAAGACCCAGTACTTC. It translates to CASSPAVGGGGKTQYF. J is TRBJ2-5 and V is TRBV7-6; maybe TRBD2 (7 bases). This CDR3 contains 16 residues. CDR1 is SGHVS, CDR2 FNYEAQ, per germline. V was shortened by 5 bases and J by 6 bases, with 22 bases between the two germline ends.

CDR3 DNA: TGTGCCAGCAGCTTAGGGGCAGGGGGTTGGGGGCAGTTCTTC. This sequence encodes CASSLGAGGWGQFF. The chain employs TRBV7-2 and TRBJ2-1, with 7 bases that match TRBD1. The CDR3 spans 14 residues. Germline lookup yields CDR1 SGHTA and CDR2 FQGNSA. Trimming at V came to 1 base and at J to 12 bases, leaving 9 bases not matched to a gene.

The V call is TRBV28, the J call TRBJ1-1, with 9 bases lining up with TRBD1. Looked up from germline, CDR1 is MDHEN and CDR2 is SYDVKM. There are 15 residues in the CDR3. Trimming took 6 bases from V and 4 from J; bases not matched to a gene: 9. For the CDR3, the DNA is TGTGCCAGCAGGTCGGACAGGGGATTGGGCACTGAAGCTTTCTTT. Its protein is CASRSDRGLGTEAFF. The full variable domain, its missing parts supplied by reference TRBV28 and TRBJ1-1, is DVKVTQSSRYLVKRTGEKVFLECVQDMDHENMFWYRQDPGLGLRLIYFSYDVKMKEKGDIPEGYSVSREKKERFSLILESASTNQTSMYLCASRSDRGLGTEAFFGQGTRLTVV.

The V call is TRBV5-6, the J call TRBJ2-3, with D hard to call. Deletions cut 4 bases from V and 2 bases from J, with 17 bases between. There are 16 residues in the CDR3. Germline CDR1 and CDR2: SGHDT and YYEEEE. As DNA, the CDR3 is TGTGCCAGCAGCCCCAACGGAGCAACTCACACAGATACGCAGTATTTT. Translating gives CASSPNGATHTDTQYF.

V gene TRBV5-1 combines with J gene TRBJ2-5; tentatively, D is TRBD1 (5 bases). V was shortened by 2 bases and J by 2 bases, with 16 bases between the two germline ends. The CDR3 totals 16 residues. Per the germline V gene, CDR1 is SGHRS and CDR2 is YFSETQ. The DNA of the CDR3 is TGCGCCAGCAGCTTAGGGGTAGCTGAAGGACAAGAGACCCAGTACTTC. Its translation is CASSLGVAEGQETQYF.

The chain combines TRBV4-1 with TRBJ1-6; D unclear. The CDR3 consists of 17 residues. Germline V lookup: CDR1 MGHRA, CDR2 YSYEKL. Trimming left V 0 bases short and J 2 bases short, with 11 bases between. The CDR3 reads CASSQERVITYNSPLHF. The CDR3 bases are TGCGCCAGCAGCCAAGAGAGAGTTATAACCTATAATTCACCCCTCCACTTT.

Details on this clone: Other nucleotide sequences from this sample produce the same CDR3. This sequence joins TRBV14 and TRBJ1-1; D remains ambiguous. Germline CDR1 reads SGHDN; CDR2 reads FVKESK. The CDR3 length is 14 residues. V was trimmed by 4 bases and J by 0 bases, leaving 9 bases between them. The CDR3 sequence is CASSPPGMNTEAFF. The CDR3, as DNA: TGTGCCAGCAGCCCACCCGGGATGAACACTGAAGCTTTCTTT.

This clone has more than one count but fewer than ten. The rearrangement links TRBV5-1 to TRBJ1-4; 7 bases fit TRBD1. Germline CDR1 SGHRS, CDR2 YFSETQ. V lost 0 bases, J lost 2 bases, and 4 bases stayed unmatched. This CDR3 region has 16 residues. The CDR3 DNA reads TGCGCCAGCAGCTTGGCCCCGACAGGGACTAATGAAAAACTGTTTTTT. Translation gives CASSLAPTGTNEKLFF. Variable domain in full (rest from reference TRBV5-1 and TRBJ1-4): KAGVTQTPRYLIKTRGQQVTLSCSPISGHRSVSWYQQTPGQGLQFLFEYFSETQRNKGNFPGRFSGRQFSNSRSEMNVSTLELGDSALYLCASSLAPTGTNEKLFFGSGTQLSVL.

The chain employs TRBV5-1 and TRBJ1-2; 9 nucleotides line up with TRBD1. V shed 9 bases, J shed 3 bases, and the junction held 12 bases outside the gene matches. The CDR3 sequence is 15 residues long. CDR1 and CDR2 (germline): SGHRS, YFSETQ. CDR3 DNA: TGCGCCACCAAGAAAACAGGGGGCGCCGACTATGGCTACACCTTC. Translated, it gives CATKKTGGADYGYTF.

This chain uses TRBV11-2 with TRBJ2-3; perhaps TRBD2 as D (6 bases). V lost 0 bases and J lost 2, with 9 bases in between. The CDR3 has 15 residues. The germline V gene has CDR1 SGHAT and CDR2 FQNNGV. The CDR3 sequence is CASSLESGVTDTQYF. The CDR3 nucleotides are TGTGCCAGCAGCTTAGAGTCGGGGGTCACAGATACGCAGTATTTT.

V and J are TRBV19 and TRBJ2-7; weak D call: TRBD1 (5 bases). Germline loops: CDR1 LNHDA, CDR2 SQIVND (reference sequence). Trimming took 5 bases from V and 2 from J, leaving 13 bases between them. The CDR3 runs 14 residues. CDR3: CASSFSQEPYEQYF. CDR3 nucleotides: TGTGCCAGTAGTTTCTCACAGGAGCCCTACGAGCAGTACTTC.

V gene TRBV5-1 combines with J gene TRBJ1-5; TRBD1 agrees at 10 bases. CDR1 and CDR2 (germline): SGHRS, YFSETQ. J lost 7 bases, V lost 0 bases, and 4 bases had no gene match. This CDR3 region has 15 residues. This CDR3 is CASSLDGTGEQPQHF. CDR3 DNA sequence: TGCGCCAGCAGCTTGGACGGGACAGGGGAGCAGCCCCAGCATTTT.